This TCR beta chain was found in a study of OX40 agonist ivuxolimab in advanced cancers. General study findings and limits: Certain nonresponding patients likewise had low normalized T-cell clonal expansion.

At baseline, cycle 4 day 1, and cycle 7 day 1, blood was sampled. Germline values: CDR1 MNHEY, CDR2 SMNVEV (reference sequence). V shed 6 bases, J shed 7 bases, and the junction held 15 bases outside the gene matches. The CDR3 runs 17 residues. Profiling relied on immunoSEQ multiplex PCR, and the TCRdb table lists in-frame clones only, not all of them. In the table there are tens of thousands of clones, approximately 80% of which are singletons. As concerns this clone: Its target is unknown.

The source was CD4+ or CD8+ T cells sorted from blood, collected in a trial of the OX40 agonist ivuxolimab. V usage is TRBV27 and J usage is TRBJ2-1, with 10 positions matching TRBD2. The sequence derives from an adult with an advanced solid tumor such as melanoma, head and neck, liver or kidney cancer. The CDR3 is CASSTLSGGGFGNEQFF. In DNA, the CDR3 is TGTGCCAGCAGCACCTTAAGCGGGGGGGGGTTTGGGAATGAGCAGTTCTTC.